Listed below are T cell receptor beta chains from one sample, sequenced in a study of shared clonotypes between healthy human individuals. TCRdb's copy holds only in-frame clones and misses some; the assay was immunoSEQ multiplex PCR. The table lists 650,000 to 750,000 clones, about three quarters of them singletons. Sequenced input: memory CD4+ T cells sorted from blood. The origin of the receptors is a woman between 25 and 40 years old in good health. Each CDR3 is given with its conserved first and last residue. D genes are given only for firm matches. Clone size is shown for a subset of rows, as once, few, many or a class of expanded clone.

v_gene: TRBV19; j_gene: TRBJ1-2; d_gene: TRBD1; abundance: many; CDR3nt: TGTGCCAGTGGCGGGACAGGGGGGCCGGTTGGCTACACCTTC; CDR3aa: CASGGTGGPVGYTF
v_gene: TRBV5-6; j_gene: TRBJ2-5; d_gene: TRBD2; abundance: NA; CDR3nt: TGTGCCAGCAGCTTGAGGGGACTAGCGATCCAAGAGACCCAGTACTTC; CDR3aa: CASSLRGLAIQETQYF
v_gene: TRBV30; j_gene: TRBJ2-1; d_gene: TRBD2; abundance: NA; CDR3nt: TGTGCCGGAGGGACTAGCGGGTTATACAATGAGCAGTTCTTC; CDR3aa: CAGGTSGLYNEQFF
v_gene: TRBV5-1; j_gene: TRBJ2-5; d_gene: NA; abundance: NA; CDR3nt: TGCGCCAGCTCCCCGGACGGCAATGAGGAGACCCAGTACTTC; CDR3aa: CASSPDGNEETQYF
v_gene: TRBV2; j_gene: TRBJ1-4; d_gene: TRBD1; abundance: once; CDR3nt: TGTGCCAGCAGTACAGGGGGCGGTGAAAAACTGTTTTTT; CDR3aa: CASSTGGGEKLFF
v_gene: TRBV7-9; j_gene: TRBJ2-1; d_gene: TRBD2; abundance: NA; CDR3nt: TGTGCCAGCAGCTTAGGACTAGCGGGAACTAGCTCCTACAATGAGCAGTTCTTC; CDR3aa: CASSLGLAGTSSYNEQFF
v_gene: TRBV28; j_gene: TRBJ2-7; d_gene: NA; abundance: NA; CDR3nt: TGTGCCAGCAGGGCCGGGACTCAAATTACAGCCTACGAGCAGTACTTC; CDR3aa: CASRAGTQITAYEQYF
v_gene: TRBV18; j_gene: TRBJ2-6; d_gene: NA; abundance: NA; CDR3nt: TGTGCCAGCTCACCACCCGGAGGGAGCTCTGGGGCCAACGTCCTGACTTTC; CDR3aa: CASSPPGGSSGANVLTF
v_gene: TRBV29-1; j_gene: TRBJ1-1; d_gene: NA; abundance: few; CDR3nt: TGCAGCGTTGATATCTCCGGGGGGAACACTGAAGCTTTCTTT; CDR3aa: CSVDISGGNTEAFF
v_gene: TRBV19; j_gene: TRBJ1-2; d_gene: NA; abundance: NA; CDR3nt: TGTGCCAGTAGTAATGAGGGCTTCAACTATGGCTACACCTTC; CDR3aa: CASSNEGFNYGYTF
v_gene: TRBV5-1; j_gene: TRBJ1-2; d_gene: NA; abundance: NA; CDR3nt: TGCGCCAGCAGCTTGGCGGACGGGGGTTGGCTTCATCATGGCTACACCTTC; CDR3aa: CASSLADGGWLHHGYTF
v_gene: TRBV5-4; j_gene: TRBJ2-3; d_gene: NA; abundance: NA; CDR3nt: TGTGCCAGCAGCCTGGAGGGCTCGTCAGATACGCAGTATTTT; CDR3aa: CASSLEGSSDTQYF
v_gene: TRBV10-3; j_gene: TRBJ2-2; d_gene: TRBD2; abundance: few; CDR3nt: TGTGCCATCAGTGACGCGGGAGACACCGGGGAGCTGTTTTTT; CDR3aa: CAISDAGDTGELFF
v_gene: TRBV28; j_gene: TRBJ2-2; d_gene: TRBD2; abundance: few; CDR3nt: TGTGCCACCGGGACTAGCGGGACCGGGGAGCTGTTTTTT; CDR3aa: CATGTSGTGELFF
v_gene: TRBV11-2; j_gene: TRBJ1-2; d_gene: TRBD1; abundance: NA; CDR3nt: TGTGCCAGCAGGACCCCCGGGACAGGGGACCATGGCTACACCTTC; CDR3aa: CASRTPGTGDHGYTF
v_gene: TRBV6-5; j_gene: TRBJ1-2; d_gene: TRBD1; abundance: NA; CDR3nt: TGTGCCAGCAGGCAGGGACAGGGGGCGCTTGGCTACACCTTC; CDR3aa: CASRQGQGALGYTF
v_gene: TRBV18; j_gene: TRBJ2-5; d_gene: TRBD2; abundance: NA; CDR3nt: TGTGCCAGCTCATCCAGACTAGCGGGAGTTTGGGAGACCCAGTACTTC; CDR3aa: CASSSRLAGVWETQYF
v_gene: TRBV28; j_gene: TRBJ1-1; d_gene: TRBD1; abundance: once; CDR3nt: TGTGCCAGCAGACCGGGACAGTTGAACACTGAAGCTTTCTTT; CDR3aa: CASRPGQLNTEAFF
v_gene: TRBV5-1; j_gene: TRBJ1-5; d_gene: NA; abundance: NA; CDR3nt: TGCGCCAGCAGCTTGGGAGGTGGGGGGGACAATCAGCCCCAGCATTTT; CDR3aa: CASSLGGGGDNQPQHF
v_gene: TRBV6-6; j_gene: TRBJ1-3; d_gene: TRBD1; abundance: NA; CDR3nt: TGTGCCAGCAGTAGAAGACAGGGAAGCTCTGGAAACACCATATATTTT; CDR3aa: CASSRRQGSSGNTIYF
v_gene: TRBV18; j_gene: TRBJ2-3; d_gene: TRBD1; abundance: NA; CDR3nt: TGTGCCAGCTCAATTGATGACAGGGCGGTTTTGACAGATACGCAGTATTTT; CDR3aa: CASSIDDRAVLTDTQYF
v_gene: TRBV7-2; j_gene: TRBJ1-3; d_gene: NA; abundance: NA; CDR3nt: TGTGCCAGCAGCCCGCAGGTCCGCTCTGGAAACACCATATATTTT; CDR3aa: CASSPQVRSGNTIYF
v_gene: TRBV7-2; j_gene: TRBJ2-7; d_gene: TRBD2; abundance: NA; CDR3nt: TGTGCCAGCAGCCCGGGACTAAGCTACGAGCGGTACTTC; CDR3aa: CASSPGLSYERYF
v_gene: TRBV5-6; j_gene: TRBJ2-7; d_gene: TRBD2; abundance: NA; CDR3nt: TGTGCCAGCAGCTTCACAGAAACTAGCGGTGCCTACGAGCAGTACTTC; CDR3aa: CASSFTETSGAYEQYF
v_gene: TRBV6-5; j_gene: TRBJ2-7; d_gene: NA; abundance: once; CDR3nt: TGTGCCAGCAGTTACGGTGGTGGCGTCACCTACGAGCAGTACTTC; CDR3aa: CASSYGGGVTYEQYF
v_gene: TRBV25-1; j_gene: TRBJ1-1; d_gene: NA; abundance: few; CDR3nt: TGTGCCAGCATGCAGTACGGCACTGAAGCTTTCTTT; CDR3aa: CASMQYGTEAFF
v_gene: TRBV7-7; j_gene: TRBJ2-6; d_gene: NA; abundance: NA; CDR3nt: TGTGCCAGCAGCCCGTCCAGGGGATCCGGGGCCAACGTCCTGACTTTC; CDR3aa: CASSPSRGSGANVLTF
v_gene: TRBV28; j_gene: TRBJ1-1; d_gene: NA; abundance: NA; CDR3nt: TGTGCCAGCAGTTCCCCCACGACTGTGAACACTGAAGCTTTCTTT; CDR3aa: CASSSPTTVNTEAFF
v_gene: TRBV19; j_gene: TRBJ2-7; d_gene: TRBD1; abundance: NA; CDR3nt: TGTGCCAGTAGTGGGGGACAGGGGGTCTACGAGCAGTACTTC; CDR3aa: CASSGGQGVYEQYF
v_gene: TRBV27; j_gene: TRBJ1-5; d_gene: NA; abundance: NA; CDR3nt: TGTGCCAGCAGTCGCAATCAGCCCCAGCATTTT; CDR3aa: CASSRNQPQHF
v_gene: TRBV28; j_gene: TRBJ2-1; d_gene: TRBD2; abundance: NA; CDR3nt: TGTGCCAGCAGTGCCCGGACTAGCTCCTACAATGAGCAGTTCTTC; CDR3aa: CASSARTSSYNEQFF
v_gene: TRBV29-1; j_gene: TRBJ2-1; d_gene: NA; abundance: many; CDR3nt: TGCAGCGTTGAAAAGCGGTTCTTC; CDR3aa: CSVEKRFF
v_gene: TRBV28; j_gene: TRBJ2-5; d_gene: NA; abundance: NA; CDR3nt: TGTGCCAGCAGTCCCGATTCCTGGGGACGGATACAAGAGACCCAGTACTTC; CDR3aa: CASSPDSWGRIQETQYF
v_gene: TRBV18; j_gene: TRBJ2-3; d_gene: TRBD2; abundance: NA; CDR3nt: TGTGCCAGCTCACCAGTGAGGGTAGCGGGGCGCACAGATACGCAGTATTTT; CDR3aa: CASSPVRVAGRTDTQYF
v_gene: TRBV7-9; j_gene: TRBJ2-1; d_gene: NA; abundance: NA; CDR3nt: TGTGCCAGCAGCTGGGACCGTGGCTCCTACAATGAGCAGTTCTTC; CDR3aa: CASSWDRGSYNEQFF
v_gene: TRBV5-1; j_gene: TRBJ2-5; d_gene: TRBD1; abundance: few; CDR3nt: TGCGCCAGCAGCTCCGCGACAGGGGAGGAGACCCAGTACTTC; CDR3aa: CASSSATGEETQYF
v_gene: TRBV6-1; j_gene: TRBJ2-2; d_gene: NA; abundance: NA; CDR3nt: TGTGCCAGCATCCCGACAGAATACACCGGGGAGCTGTTTTTT; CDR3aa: CASIPTEYTGELFF
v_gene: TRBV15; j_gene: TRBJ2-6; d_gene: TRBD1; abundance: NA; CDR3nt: TGTGCCACCAGCTTCCGGGACAGGGTAGCCGGGGCCAACGTCCTGACTTTC; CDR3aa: CATSFRDRVAGANVLTF
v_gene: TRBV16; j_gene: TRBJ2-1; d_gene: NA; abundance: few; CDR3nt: TGTGCCAGCAGCCGGCTCGGCGGGCCACGGAACAATGAGCAGTTCTTC; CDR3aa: CASSRLGGPRNNEQFF
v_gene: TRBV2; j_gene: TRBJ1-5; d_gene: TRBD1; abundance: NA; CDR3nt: TGTGCCAGCAGCCAACAGGGGGGGCCAGAGCCCCAGCATTTT; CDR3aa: CASSQQGGPEPQHF
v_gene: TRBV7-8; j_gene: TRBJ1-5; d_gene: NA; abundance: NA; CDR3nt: TGTGCCAGCAGCTTAGGGGGTTTGCTTGGGCCCCAGCATTTT; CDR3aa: CASSLGGLLGPQHF
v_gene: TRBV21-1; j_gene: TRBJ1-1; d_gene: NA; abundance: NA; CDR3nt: TGTGCCAGCAGCAAAACAGTGACAGGGCTTATGAACACTGAAGCTTTCTTT; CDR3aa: CASSKTVTGLMNTEAFF
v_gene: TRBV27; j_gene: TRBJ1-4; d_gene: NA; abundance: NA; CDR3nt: TGTGCCAGCAGAGGTACGCCAAATTCGCAAAAACTGTTTTTT; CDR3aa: CASRGTPNSQKLFF
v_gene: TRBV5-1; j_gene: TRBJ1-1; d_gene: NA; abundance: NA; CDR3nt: TGCGCCAGCAGCTTTGAGGGGAAGAACACTGAAGCTTTCTTT; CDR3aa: CASSFEGKNTEAFF
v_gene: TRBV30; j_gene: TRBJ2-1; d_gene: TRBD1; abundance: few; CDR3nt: TGTGCCTGGTTGAACAGGGGTAATTTCGGGAATGAGCAGTTCTTC; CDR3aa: CAWLNRGNFGNEQFF
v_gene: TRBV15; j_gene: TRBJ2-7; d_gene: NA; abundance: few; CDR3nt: TGTGCCACCAGCAGAGATCCCGGTTACGAGCAGTACTTC; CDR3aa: CATSRDPGYEQYF
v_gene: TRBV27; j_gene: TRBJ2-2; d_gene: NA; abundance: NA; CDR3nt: TGTGCCAGCAGGACGGAATGGACCGGGGAGCTGTTTTTT; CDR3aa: CASRTEWTGELFF
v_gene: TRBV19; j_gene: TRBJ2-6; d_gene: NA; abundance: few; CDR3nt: TGTGCCAGTAGACAGGACAACTCTGGGGCCAACGTCCTGACTTTC; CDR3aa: CASRQDNSGANVLTF
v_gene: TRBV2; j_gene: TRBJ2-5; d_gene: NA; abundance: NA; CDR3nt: TGTGCCAGCACTCCTCGGCCGGAAGAGACCCAGTACTTC; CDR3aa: CASTPRPEETQYF
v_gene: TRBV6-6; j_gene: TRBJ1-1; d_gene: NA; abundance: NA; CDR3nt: TGTGCCAGCAGTCCCACTTTTGGGGGAGCTTTCTTT; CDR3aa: CASSPTFGGAFF
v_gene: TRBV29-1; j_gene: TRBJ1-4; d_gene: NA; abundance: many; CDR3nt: TGCAGCGTTAGAACAGGTACCCAAAAACTGTTTTTT; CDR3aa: CSVRTGTQKLFF